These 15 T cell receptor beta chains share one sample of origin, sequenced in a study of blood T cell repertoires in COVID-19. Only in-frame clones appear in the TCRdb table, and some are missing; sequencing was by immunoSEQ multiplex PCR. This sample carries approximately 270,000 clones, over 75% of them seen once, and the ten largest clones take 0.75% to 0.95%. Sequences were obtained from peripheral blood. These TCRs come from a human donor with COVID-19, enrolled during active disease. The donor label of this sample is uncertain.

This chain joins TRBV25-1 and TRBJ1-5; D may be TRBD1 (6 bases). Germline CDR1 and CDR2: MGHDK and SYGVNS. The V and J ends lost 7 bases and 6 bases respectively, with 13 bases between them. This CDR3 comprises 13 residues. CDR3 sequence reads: CASNGGAGQPQHF. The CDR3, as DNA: TGTGCCAGCAATGGGGGCGCGGGTCAGCCCCAGCATTTT.

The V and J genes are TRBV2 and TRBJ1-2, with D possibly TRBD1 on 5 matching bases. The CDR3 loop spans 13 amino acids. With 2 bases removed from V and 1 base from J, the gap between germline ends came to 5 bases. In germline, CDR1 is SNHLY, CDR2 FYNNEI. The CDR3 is CASSEQGNYGYTF. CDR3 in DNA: TGTGCCAGCAGTGAACAGGGTAACTATGGCTACACCTTC.

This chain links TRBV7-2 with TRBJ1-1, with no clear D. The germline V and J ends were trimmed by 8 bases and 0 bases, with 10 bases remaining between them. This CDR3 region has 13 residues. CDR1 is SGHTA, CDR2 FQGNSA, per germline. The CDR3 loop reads CASHLGVNTEAFF. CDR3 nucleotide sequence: TGTGCCAGCCATCTGGGAGTGAACACTGAAGCTTTCTTT.

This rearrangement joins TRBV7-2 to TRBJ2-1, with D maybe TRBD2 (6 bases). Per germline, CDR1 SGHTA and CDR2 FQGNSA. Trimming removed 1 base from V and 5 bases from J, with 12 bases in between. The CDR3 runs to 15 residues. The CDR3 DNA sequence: TGTGCCAGCAGCTTAGGAACTAGCAGAAACAATGAGCAGTTCTTC. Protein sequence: CASSLGTSRNNEQFF.

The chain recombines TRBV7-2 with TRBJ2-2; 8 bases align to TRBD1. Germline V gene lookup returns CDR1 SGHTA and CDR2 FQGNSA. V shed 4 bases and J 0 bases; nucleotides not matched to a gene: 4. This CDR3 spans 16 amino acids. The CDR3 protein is CASSSRTGSNTGELFF. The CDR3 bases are TGTGCCAGCAGCTCCCGGACAGGGTCGAACACCGGGGAGCTGTTTTTT.

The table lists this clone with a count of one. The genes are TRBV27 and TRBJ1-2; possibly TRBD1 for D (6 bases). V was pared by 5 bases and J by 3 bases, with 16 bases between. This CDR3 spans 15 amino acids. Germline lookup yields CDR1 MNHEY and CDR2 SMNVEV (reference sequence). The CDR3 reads CASSPAGGLYYGYTF. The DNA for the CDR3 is TGTGCCAGCAGTCCCGCCGGGGGGCTCTACTATGGCTACACCTTC.

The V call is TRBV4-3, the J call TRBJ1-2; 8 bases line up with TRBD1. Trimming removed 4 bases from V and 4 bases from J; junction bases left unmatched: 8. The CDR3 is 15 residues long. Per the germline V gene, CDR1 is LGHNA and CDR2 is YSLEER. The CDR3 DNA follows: TGCGCCAGCAGCCTGGGGGGACAGGCCATCTATGGCTACACCTTC. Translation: CASSLGGQAIYGYTF.

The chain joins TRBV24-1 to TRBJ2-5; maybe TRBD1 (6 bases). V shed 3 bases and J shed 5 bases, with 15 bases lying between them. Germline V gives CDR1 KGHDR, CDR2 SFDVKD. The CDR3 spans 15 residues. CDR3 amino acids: CATSDPVGGIETQYF. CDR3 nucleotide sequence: TGTGCCACCAGTGATCCCGTAGGGGGTATTGAGACCCAGTACTTC.

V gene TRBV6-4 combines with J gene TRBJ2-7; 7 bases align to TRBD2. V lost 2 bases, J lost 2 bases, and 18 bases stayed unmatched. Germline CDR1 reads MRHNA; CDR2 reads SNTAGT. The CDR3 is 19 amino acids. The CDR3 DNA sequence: TGTGCCAGCAGTGACCCCTCCCTTGGCTCACGGGAGGACACCTACGAGCAGTACTTC. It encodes CASSDPSLGSREDTYEQYF.

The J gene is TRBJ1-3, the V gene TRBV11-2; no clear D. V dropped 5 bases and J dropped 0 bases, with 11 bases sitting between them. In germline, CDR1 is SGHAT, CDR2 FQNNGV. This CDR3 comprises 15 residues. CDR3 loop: CASSPNPYSGNTIYF. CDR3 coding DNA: TGTGCCAGCAGCCCCAATCCCTACTCTGGAAACACCATATATTTT. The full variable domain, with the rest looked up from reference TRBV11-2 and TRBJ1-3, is EAGVAQSPRYKIIEKRQSVAFWCNPISGHATLYWYQQILGQGPKLLIQFQNNGVVDDSQLPKDRFSAERLKGVDSTLKIQPAKLEDSAVYLCASSPNPYSGNTIYFGEGSWLTVV.

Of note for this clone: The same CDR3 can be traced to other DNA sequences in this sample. In DNA form, the CDR3 reads TGCGCCAGCAGCTCGCAGGGCAGAGAGACCCAGTACTTC. Amino acids: CASSSQGRETQYF. The V gene is TRBV5-1, the J gene TRBJ2-5, with D possibly being TRBD1 (5 bases). CDR1 is SGHRS, CDR2 YFSETQ, per germline. Trimming removed 3 bases at V and 4 bases at J, with 10 bases between. This CDR3 contains 13 residues.

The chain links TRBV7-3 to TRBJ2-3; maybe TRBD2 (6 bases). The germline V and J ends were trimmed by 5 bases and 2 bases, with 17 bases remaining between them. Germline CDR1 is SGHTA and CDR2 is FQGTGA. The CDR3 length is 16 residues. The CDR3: CASSQSVGGFTDTQYF. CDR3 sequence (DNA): TGTGCCAGCAGCCAAAGCGTCGGGGGTTTCACAGATACGCAGTATTTT.

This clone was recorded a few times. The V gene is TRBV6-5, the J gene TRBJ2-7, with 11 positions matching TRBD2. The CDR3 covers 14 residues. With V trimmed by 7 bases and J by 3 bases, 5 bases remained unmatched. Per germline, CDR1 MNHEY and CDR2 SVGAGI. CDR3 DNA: TGTGCCAGCACAGGGACTAGCGGTAACTACGAGCAGTACTTC. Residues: CASTGTSGNYEQYF.

The CDR3, as DNA: TGTGCCAGCAGCCCCCTCTACAGAGAAGCTTTCTTT. Translated, it gives CASSPLYREAFF. V usage is TRBV3-1 (or the pseudogene TRBV3-2) and J usage is TRBJ1-1; D is ambiguous. V was shortened by 4 bases and J by 8 bases, with 11 bases between the two germline ends. Per the germline V gene, CDR1 is LGHDT and CDR2 is YNNKEL (reference sequence). This CDR3 comprises 12 residues.

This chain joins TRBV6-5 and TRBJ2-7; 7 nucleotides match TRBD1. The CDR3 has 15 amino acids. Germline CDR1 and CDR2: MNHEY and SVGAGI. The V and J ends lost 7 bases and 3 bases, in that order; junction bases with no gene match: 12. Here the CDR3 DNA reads TGTGCCAGCAAGGTTGGGACAGCTTTAAACTACGAGCAGTACTTC. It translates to CASKVGTALNYEQYF.